These 12 T cell receptor beta chains originate from one sample sequenced in a study of blood T cell repertoires in COVID-19. Data came from immunoSEQ multiplex PCR; TCRdb stores just in-frame clones and leaves some out. The sample has about 200,000 clones; 89% are singletons. The sequencing input was PBMCs or T cells enriched from blood (not recorded which). These receptors originate from a woman in her 40s with acute COVID-19.

The genes are TRBV5-1 and TRBJ2-2, with 10 bases that match TRBD1. This CDR3 has 16 amino acids. V lost 2 bases, J lost 5 bases, and 6 bases stayed unmatched. Germline assignment: CDR1 SGHRS and CDR2 YFSETQ. As DNA, the CDR3 is TGCGCCAGCAGCTTAACCGGGACAGGGGTGACCGGGGAGCTGTTTTTT. It specifies CASSLTGTGVTGELFF.

V and J are TRBV28 and TRBJ1-5, with 7 bases matching TRBD1. CDR3 size: 16 residues. Per the germline V gene, CDR1 is MDHEN and CDR2 is SYDVKM. After removal of 6 bases from V and 0 bases from J, the junction contained 8 bases not matched to a gene. The CDR3 sequence is CASRDTGAISNQPQHF. The CDR3 DNA follows: TGTGCCAGCAGGGATACAGGGGCTATTAGCAATCAGCCCCAGCATTTT.

This clone was counted ten times or more. Here the CDR3 reads CASSLGQGKGAQYF. The CDR3 DNA follows: TGTGCCAGCAGCTTAGGACAGGGGAAGGGGGCGCAGTATTTT. V and J are TRBV11-3 and TRBJ2-3, with 8 bases that match TRBD1. The CDR3 runs 14 residues. CDR1 SGHNT and CDR2 YENEEA come from the germline V gene. V lost 1 base and J lost 10; bases outside the gene matches: 7.

The V gene is TRBV18, the J gene TRBJ1-4; 10 positions agree with TRBD1. The CDR3 has 14 amino acids. The germline gives CDR1 KGHSH, CDR2 LQKENI. V shed 2 bases and J 8 bases; nucleotides not matched to a gene: 2. CDR3 in DNA: TGTGCCAGCTCACCATGGGACAGGGGCGAAAAACTGTTTTTT. Translating it yields CASSPWDRGEKLFF. The full variable domain, completed using reference TRBV18 and TRBJ1-4, is NAGVMQNPRHLVRRRGQEARLRCSPMKGHSHVYWYRQLPEEGLKFMVYLQKENIIDESGMPKERFSAEFPKEGPSILRIQQVVRGDSAAYFCASSPWDRGEKLFFGSGTQLSVL.

This rearrangement joins TRBV11-2 to TRBJ2-5; weak D call: TRBD1 (5 bases). This CDR3 is built from 15 residues. The V gene's germline CDR1 is SGHAT and CDR2 FQNNGV. The V end lost 5 bases, the J end lost 5 bases, and 18 bases lay between the germline ends. The CDR3 reads CASSTGAIHRETQYF. In nucleotides, the CDR3 is TGTGCCAGCAGCACTGGGGCTATACACAGGGAGACCCAGTACTTC.

Concerning this clone: Other DNA sequences in this specimen translate into the identical CDR3. CDR3 bases: TGCGCCAGCAGCTCGACAGGGGGCTCCTACGAGCAGTACTTC. This codes for CASSSTGGSYEQYF. J is TRBJ2-7 and V is TRBV5-1, with TRBD1 identical over 9 bases. The CDR3 totals 14 residues. The germline CDR1 and CDR2 sequences are SGHRS and YFSETQ. V lost 3 bases, J lost 0 bases, and 1 base stayed unmatched.

The chain carries TRBV4-1 and TRBJ2-5; 8 bases fit TRBD1. Germline assignment: CDR1 MGHRA and CDR2 YSYEKL. V lost 0 bases and J lost 5; bases outside the gene matches: 5. The CDR3 totals 15 residues. CDR3 coding DNA: TGCGCCAGCAGCCAAGAAGGCAGGGGGCTGGAGACCCAGTACTTC. As protein: CASSQEGRGLETQYF.

The V gene is TRBV30, the J gene TRBJ2-5, with TRBD1 matching over 11 bases. CDR3 length: 17 amino acids. J gave up 1 base and V 0 bases, and 7 bases lay outside the gene matches. The germline V gene has CDR1 GTSNPN and CDR2 SVGIG (reference sequence). The chain's CDR3 is CAWSVRGGTGGQETQYF. The CDR3 bases are TGTGCCTGGAGTGTACGAGGGGGGACAGGGGGCCAAGAGACCCAGTACTTC.

The chain links TRBV7-8 to TRBJ2-5; TRBD2 is a possible D gene (5 bases). Germline CDR1 and CDR2: SGHVS and FQNEAQ. This CDR3 has 14 amino acids. V lost 4 bases and J lost 5, with 14 bases in between. CDR3 in DNA: TGTGCCAGCAGCTCAATTTTCAGAGGGGAGACCCAGTACTTC. Translated: CASSSIFRGETQYF.

The chain joins TRBV7-8 to TRBJ1-1, with a tentative D call TRBD1 (5 bases). This CDR3 comprises 13 residues. V lost 2 bases to trimming and J lost 4 bases, with 8 bases between them. Germline V gene lookup returns CDR1 SGHVS and CDR2 FQNEAQ. The CDR3 sequence is CASSLSRATEAFF. The DNA of the CDR3 is TGTGCCAGCAGCTTATCCAGGGCCACTGAAGCTTTCTTT. Full variable domain (outside the CDR3, taken from reference TRBV7-8 and TRBJ1-1): GAGVSQSPRYKVAKRGQDVALRCDPISGHVSLFWYQQALGQGPEFLTYFQNEAQLDKSGLPSDRFFAERPEGSVSTLKIQRTQQEDSAVYLCASSLSRATEAFFGQGTRLTVV.

The chain is built from TRBV21-1 and TRBJ2-2; TRBD1 reflects the table's D call only, with no check against the DNA. TRBV21-1 is shown as a pseudogene. The CDR3 length is 18 residues. CDR3 residues: CASSKGQGQGRHTGELFF. The CDR3 region has the DNA TGTGCCAGCAGCAAAGGTCAAGGACAGGGGAGGCACACCGGGGAGCTGTTTTTT.

This sequence joins TRBV6-1 and TRBJ1-5; D perhaps matches TRBD1 (5 bases). Germline assignment: CDR1 MNHNS and CDR2 SASEGT. V shed 1 base and J shed 14 bases, with 15 bases lying between them. The CDR3 is 13 residues long. Written as DNA, the CDR3 is TGTGCCAGCAGTGAAGGAGTCAGGGAAAAAAAGCATTTT. Protein product: CASSEGVREKKHF.